This T cell receptor beta chain was sequenced in a study of blood T cell repertoires in COVID-19. In terms of age and location, participants ranged from roughly 18 to 89 years and lived in about 25 US areas. This clone was counted a single time. At the DNA level, this CDR3 is encoded by other sequences in the same sample as well. CDR3 size: 14 residues. The V end lost 2 bases, the J end lost 0 bases, and 6 bases lay between the germline ends. The germline V gene has CDR1 MDHEN and CDR2 SYDVKM. Original methodology: From reference gene primer amplification, estimates of nucleated cell counts were derived. Produced via immunoSEQ multiplex PCR; TCRdb's table is partial and in-frame only. V, J and clone size were drawn from that table, and D and trimming were deduced from the DNA. The sample carries about 440,000 clones, nearly 90% recorded once.

The sample taken for sequencing was PBMCs or T cells enriched from blood (not recorded which). The source is a woman younger than 30 with acute COVID-19. V is TRBV28 and J is TRBJ2-3, with D unresolved. The CDR3 spells CASSLRLSTDTQYF. CDR3 nucleotide sequence: TGTGCCAGCAGTTTAAGACTCAGCACAGATACGCAGTATTTT.